Shown below are 23 T cell receptor beta chains from a single sample sequenced in a study of blood T cell repertoires in COVID-19. Clones were read by immunoSEQ multiplex PCR, and TCRdb kept only the in-frame ones, dropping some. The sample has fewer than 250,000 clones, around nine tenths seen once; the top ten hold 6.2%. The sample taken for sequencing was peripheral blood. The source is a woman aged 40 to 49 who had recovered from COVID-19.

CDR3 nucleotides: TGTGCCAGCAGCCCGGACTCGGGTACATCACCCCTCCACTTT. Translating it yields CASSPDSGTSPLHF. The rearrangement links TRBV3-1 (or the pseudogene TRBV3-2) to TRBJ1-6; no clear D gene. Trimming shortened V by 4 bases and J by 10 bases, and 14 bases separated the two germline ends. CDR1 LGHDT and CDR2 YNNKEL come from the germline V gene (reference sequence). The CDR3 spans 14 residues.

The chain joins TRBV25-1 to TRBJ1-5; D is possibly TRBD1 (6 bases). The CDR3 is 12 amino acids. V dropped 8 bases and J dropped 6 bases, with 11 bases sitting between them. Germline lookup yields CDR1 MGHDK and CDR2 SYGVNS. The CDR3, as DNA: TGTGCCAGCGGTGGGGGGCCTCAGCCCCAGCATTTT. It codes for CASGGGPQPQHF.

The gene calls are TRBV10-3 and TRBJ1-6, with unresolved D. This CDR3 comprises 16 residues. Looked up from germline, CDR1 is ENHRY and CDR2 is SYGVKD. Trimming removed 2 bases at V and 6 bases at J, with 14 bases between. The chain's CDR3 is CAISEDGSAFNSPLHF. Here the CDR3 DNA reads TGTGCCATCAGTGAGGATGGAAGCGCCTTTAATTCACCCCTCCACTTT.

This clone was seen a handful of times. The genes are TRBV6-5 and TRBJ2-3; D call uncertain. Trimming stripped 7 bases from V and 2 bases from J, with 13 bases between. The length of the CDR3 is 14 residues. Germline V gene sequence: CDR1 MNHEY, CDR2 SVGAGI. For the CDR3, the DNA is TGTGCCAGCACAGACCGCCGACACACAGATACGCAGTATTTT. Amino acid sequence: CASTDRRHTDTQYF.

Notes on this clone: Other DNA sequences in the sample encode the same CDR3. The genes are TRBV18 and TRBJ2-5; no reliable D call. CDR3 size: 12 residues. Germline V gene data show CDR1 as KGHSH and CDR2 as LQKENI. The V end lost 3 bases, the J end lost 4 bases, and 6 bases lay between the germline ends. The CDR3 coding sequence is TGTGCCAGCTCACCTGGCGGAGAGACCCAGTACTTC. This gives the protein CASSPGGETQYF. The variable domain in full, with the rest retrieved from reference TRBV18 and TRBJ2-5, is NAGVMQNPRHLVRRRGQEARLRCSPMKGHSHVYWYRQLPEEGLKFMVYLQKENIIDESGMPKERFSAEFPKEGPSILRIQQVVRGDSAAYFCASSPGGETQYFGPGTRLLVL.

The chain has TRBV3-1 (or the pseudogene TRBV3-2) and TRBJ2-3; weak D call: TRBD1 (6 bases). V lost 1 base, J lost 2 bases, and 19 bases lay in between. CDR3 length: 18 residues. CDR1 LGHDT and CDR2 YNNKEL come from the germline V gene (reference sequence). For the CDR3, the DNA is TGTGCCAGCAGCCAAGCGGTCGGGAACAGGGTATTCACAGATACGCAGTATTTT. Its protein product is CASSQAVGNRVFTDTQYF.

The CDR3 region has the DNA TGCAGCGTTGGGCGGGACAGTCAAGAGACCCAGTACTTC. As protein: CSVGRDSQETQYF. This chain joins TRBV29-1 and TRBJ2-5; D may be TRBD1 (7 bases). CDR1 is SQVTM and CDR2 is ANQGSEA in the germline V gene. This CDR3 region has 13 residues. The V and J ends lost 4 bases and 2 bases respectively, with 11 bases between them.

V gene TRBV11-2 combines with J gene TRBJ2-7; the D gene is possibly TRBD1 (5 bases). The CDR3 spans 15 residues. Germline CDR1 and CDR2: SGHAT and FQNNGV. V was clipped by 1 base and J by 2 bases, with 12 bases between them. The CDR3 spells CASSLVGREAYEQYF. CDR3 nucleotides: TGTGCCAGCAGCTTAGTCGGCAGGGAAGCCTACGAGCAGTACTTC. The full variable domain, with the rest looked up from reference TRBV11-2 and TRBJ2-7, is EAGVAQSPRYKIIEKRQSVAFWCNPISGHATLYWYQQILGQGPKLLIQFQNNGVVDDSQLPKDRFSAERLKGVDSTLKIQPAKLEDSAVYLCASSLVGREAYEQYFGPGTRLTVT.

The chain employs TRBV15 and TRBJ1-6; 7 nucleotides align to TRBD1. Germline loops: CDR1 LNHNV, CDR2 YYDKDF (reference sequence). The length of the CDR3 is 15 residues. Losses at the gene ends were 2 bases for V and 5 bases for J; bases not matched to a gene: 3. The CDR3 sequence: CATSRIDRDNSPLHF. The CDR3 bases are TGTGCCACCAGCAGAATTGACAGGGATAATTCACCCCTCCACTTT.

The genes are TRBV13 and TRBJ2-1; 9 bases agree with TRBD2. The CDR3 runs to 14 residues. V gave up 4 bases and J gave up 4 bases; unmatched junction bases: 2. The V gene's germline CDR1 is PRHDT and CDR2 FYEKMQ (reference sequence). The CDR3 reads CASSSSGTYNEQFF. CDR3 nucleotides: TGTGCCAGCAGCTCTAGCGGGACGTACAATGAGCAGTTCTTC.

The V gene is TRBV5-1, the J gene TRBJ2-5; TRBD1 matches at 9 bases. The CDR3 spans 14 residues. V gave up 5 bases and J gave up 2 bases; unmatched junction bases: 4. Germline CDR1 is SGHRS and CDR2 is YFSETQ. The CDR3: CASRWGTGQETQYF. DNA for the CDR3: TGCGCCAGCAGATGGGGGACAGGGCAAGAGACCCAGTACTTC.

This clone was picked up a small number of times. The chain carries TRBV7-9 and TRBJ1-2; TRBD1 might be the D (6 bases). V lost 4 bases and J 6 bases, leaving 12 bases between the germline ends. Germline CDR1 is SEHNR and CDR2 is FQNEAQ (reference sequence). The CDR3 has 13 amino acids. CDR3 loop: CASSSQGHDGYTF. CDR3 nucleotides: TGTGCCAGCAGCTCCCAGGGGCACGATGGCTACACCTTC. The full variable domain, with the rest looked up from reference TRBV7-9 and TRBJ1-2, is DTGVSQNPRHKITKRGQNVTFRCDPISEHNRLYWYRQTLGQGPEFLTYFQNEAQLEKSRLLSDRFSAERPKGSFSTLEIQRTEQGDSAMYLCASSSQGHDGYTFGSGTRLTVV.

The rearrangement joins TRBV19 to TRBJ2-4; D is ambiguous. In germline, CDR1 is LNHDA, CDR2 SQIVND (reference sequence). V was shortened by 7 bases and J by 8 bases, with 12 bases between the two germline ends. CDR3 length: 12 amino acids. The CDR3 DNA reads TGTGCCAGTACAAACGAGTTAGACATTCAGTACTTC. Its protein product is CASTNELDIQYF.

V and J are TRBV6-4 and TRBJ1-5, with TRBD1 matching 9 bases. The CDR3 runs 15 residues. The V gene end was trimmed by 0 bases and the J gene end by 5 bases; junction bases not matched to a gene: 2. Germline V gene sequence: CDR1 MRHNA, CDR2 SNTAGT. The DNA of the CDR3 is TGTGCCAGCAGTGACTCGGGGACAGGGTATCAGCCCCAGCATTTT. Protein sequence: CASSDSGTGYQPQHF.

The J gene is TRBJ1-6, the V gene TRBV30; D is ambiguous. Trimming stripped 4 bases from V and 10 bases from J, with 14 bases between. Germline assignment: CDR1 GTSNPN and CDR2 SVGIG (reference sequence). The CDR3 runs 13 residues. The CDR3 coding sequence is TGTGCCTGGACGGTCTCAGGTAGATCACCCCTCCACTTT. This sequence encodes CAWTVSGRSPLHF.

The J gene is TRBJ1-1, the V gene TRBV18; perhaps TRBD1 as D (6 bases). Between the trimmed V and J ends, which lost 5 bases and 3 bases, there was a span of 16 bases. The CDR3 is 15 amino acids. CDR1 is KGHSH, CDR2 LQKENI, per germline. CDR3 residues: CASSVTGRGDTEAFF. CDR3 nucleotide sequence: TGTGCCAGCTCAGTCACAGGGCGGGGGGACACTGAAGCTTTCTTT.

The chain combines TRBV24-1 with TRBJ2-1, with 10 bases that match TRBD2. Unmatched junction bases numbered 8, after V lost 7 bases and J lost 6 bases. The germline CDR1 and CDR2 sequences are KGHDR and SFDVKD. The CDR3 spans 15 residues. The CDR3 loop is CATSSASGSSNEQFF. CDR3 nucleotide sequence: TGTGCCACCAGCTCGGCTAGCGGGAGCTCCAATGAGCAGTTCTTC.

J is TRBJ2-1 and V is TRBV4-2, with 11 nucleotides matching TRBD2. After removal of 3 bases from V and 5 bases from J, the junction contained 3 bases not matched to a gene. This CDR3 contains 15 residues. Germline lookup yields CDR1 LGHNA and CDR2 YNFKEQ. The CDR3 loop is CASSQPTSGDNEQFF. Written as DNA, the CDR3 is TGTGCCAGCAGCCAGCCGACTAGCGGGGACAATGAGCAGTTCTTC.

The chain combines TRBV3-1 (or the pseudogene TRBV3-2) with TRBJ2-7, with D perhaps matching TRBD1 (7 bases). CDR1 is LGHDT, CDR2 YNNKEL, per germline (reference sequence). The V gene lost 6 bases and the J gene lost 5 bases, with 17 bases spanning the gap. This CDR3 is 14 amino acids long. CDR3 amino acids: CASSRGGGRDEQYF. The CDR3 nucleotides read TGTGCCAGCAGTCGAGGAGGGGGCCGGGACGAGCAGTACTTC.

V is TRBV7-8 and J is TRBJ2-3; tentatively, D is TRBD1 (5 bases). The germline V gene has CDR1 SGHVS and CDR2 FQNEAQ. The CDR3 is 16 amino acids. Trimming stripped 5 bases from V and 4 bases from J, with 19 bases between. The CDR3 spells CASSPPLREGPDTQYF. CDR3 DNA sequence: TGTGCCAGCAGCCCGCCCCTCAGGGAAGGGCCAGATACGCAGTATTTT.

The rearrangement uses TRBV4-3 and TRBJ2-7; TRBD1 matches at 7 bases. V shed 1 base, J shed 0 bases, and the junction held 3 bases outside the gene matches. This CDR3 spans 15 amino acids. The V gene's germline CDR1 is LGHNA and CDR2 YSLEER. For the CDR3, the DNA is TGCGCCAGCAGCCAAGGAGGGGGCACCTCCTACGAGCAGTACTTC. This encodes CASSQGGGTSYEQYF.

The chain uses TRBV6-5 and TRBJ2-7; 7 bases are a match to TRBD1. CDR3 length: 14 residues. With 3 bases clipped from V and 4 bases from J, the junction kept 6 bases outside the gene matches. Germline CDR1 is MNHEY and CDR2 is SVGAGI. CDR3 bases: TGTGCCAGCAGTTATTCGACAGGGTGGTACGAGCAGTACTTC. Protein: CASSYSTGWYEQYF.

The CDR3 reads CASSFQGSRHYNSPLHF. In nucleotides, the CDR3 is TGTGCCAGCAGCTTTCAGGGGAGTCGCCACTATAATTCACCCCTCCACTTT. The chain employs TRBV5-5 and TRBJ1-6; TRBD1 is a possible D gene (6 bases). Trimming shortened V by 2 bases and J by 3 bases, and 15 bases separated the two germline ends. The CDR3 has 17 residues. Germline values: CDR1 SGHKS, CDR2 YYEKEE (reference sequence).